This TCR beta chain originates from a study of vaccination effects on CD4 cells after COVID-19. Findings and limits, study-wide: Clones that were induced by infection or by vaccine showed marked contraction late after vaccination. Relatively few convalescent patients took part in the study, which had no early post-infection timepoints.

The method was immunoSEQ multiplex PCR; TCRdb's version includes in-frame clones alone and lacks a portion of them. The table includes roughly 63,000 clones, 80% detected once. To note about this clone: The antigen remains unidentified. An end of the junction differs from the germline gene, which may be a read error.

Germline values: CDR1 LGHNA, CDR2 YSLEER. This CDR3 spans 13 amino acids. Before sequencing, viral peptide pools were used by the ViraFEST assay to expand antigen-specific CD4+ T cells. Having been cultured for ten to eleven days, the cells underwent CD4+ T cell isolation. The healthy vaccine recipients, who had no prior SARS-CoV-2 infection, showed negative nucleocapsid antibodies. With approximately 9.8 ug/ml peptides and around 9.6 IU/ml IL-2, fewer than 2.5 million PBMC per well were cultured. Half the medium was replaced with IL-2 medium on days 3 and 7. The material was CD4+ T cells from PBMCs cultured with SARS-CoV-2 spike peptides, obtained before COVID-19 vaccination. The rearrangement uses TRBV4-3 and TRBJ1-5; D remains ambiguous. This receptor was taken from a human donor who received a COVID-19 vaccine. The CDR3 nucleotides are TGCACCAGCAGCCAAGACGAGGATCAGCCCCAGCATTTT. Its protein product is CTSSQDEDQPQHF.